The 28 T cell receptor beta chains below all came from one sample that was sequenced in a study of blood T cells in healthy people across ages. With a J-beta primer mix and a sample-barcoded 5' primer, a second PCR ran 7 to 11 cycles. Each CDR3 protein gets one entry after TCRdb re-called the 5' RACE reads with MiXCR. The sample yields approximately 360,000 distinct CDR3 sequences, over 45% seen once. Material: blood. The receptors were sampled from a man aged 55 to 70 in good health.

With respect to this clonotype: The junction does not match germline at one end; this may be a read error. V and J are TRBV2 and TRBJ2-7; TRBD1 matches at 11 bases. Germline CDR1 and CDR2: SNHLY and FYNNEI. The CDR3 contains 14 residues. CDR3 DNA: TGTGCCAGCAGGGGGACAGGGGGAGCCTACGGGCAGTACTTC. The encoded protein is CASRGTGGAYGQYF.

CDR3 region: CSAHIIDYGYTF. The CDR3 nucleotides are TGCAGTGCTCACATTATAGACTATGGCTACACCTTC. V gene TRBV20-1 combines with J gene TRBJ1-2; D is unresolved. CDR1 is DFQATT and CDR2 is SNEGSKA in the germline V gene (reference sequence). With 5 bases removed from V and 3 bases from J, the gap between germline ends came to 10 bases. This CDR3 has 12 amino acids.

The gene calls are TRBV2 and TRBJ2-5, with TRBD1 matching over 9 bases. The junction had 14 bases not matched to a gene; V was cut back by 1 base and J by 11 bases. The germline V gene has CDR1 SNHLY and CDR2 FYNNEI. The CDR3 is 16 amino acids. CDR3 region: CASSEGLGTGRVEQYF. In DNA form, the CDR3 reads TGTGCCAGCAGTGAAGGTTTAGGGACAGGGAGGGTTGAGCAGTACTTC. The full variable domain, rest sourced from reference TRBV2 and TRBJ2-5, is EPEVTQTPSHQVTQMGQEVILRCVPISNHLYFYWYRQILGQKVEFLVSFYNNEISEKSEIFDDQFSVERPDGSNFTLKIRSTKLEDSAMYFCASSEGLGTGRVEQYFGPGTRLLVL.

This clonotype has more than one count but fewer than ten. CDR3: CSVETIRGGEETQYF. DNA of the CDR3: TGCAGCGTTGAAACTATACGGGGGGGGGAAGAGACCCAGTACTTC. The chain joins TRBV29-1 to TRBJ2-5; 8 bases map to TRBD2. The germline CDR1 and CDR2 sequences are SQVTM and ANQGSEA. V shed 2 bases, J shed 3 bases, and the junction held 8 bases outside the gene matches. The CDR3 has 15 residues.

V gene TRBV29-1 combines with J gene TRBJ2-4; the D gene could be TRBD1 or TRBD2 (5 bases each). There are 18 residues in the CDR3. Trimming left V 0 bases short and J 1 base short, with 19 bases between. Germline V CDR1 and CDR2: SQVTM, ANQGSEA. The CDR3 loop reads CSVEDLGVRDGAKNIQYF. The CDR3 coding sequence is TGCAGCGTTGAAGATCTTGGGGTCCGGGACGGGGCCAAAAACATTCAGTACTTC.

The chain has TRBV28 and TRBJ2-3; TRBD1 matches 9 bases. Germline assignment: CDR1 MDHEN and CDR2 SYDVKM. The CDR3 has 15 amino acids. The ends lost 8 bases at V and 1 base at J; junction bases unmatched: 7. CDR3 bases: TGTGCCAGCTCCACCACAGGGGGCGGCACAGATACGCAGTATTTT. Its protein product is CASSTTGGGTDTQYF.

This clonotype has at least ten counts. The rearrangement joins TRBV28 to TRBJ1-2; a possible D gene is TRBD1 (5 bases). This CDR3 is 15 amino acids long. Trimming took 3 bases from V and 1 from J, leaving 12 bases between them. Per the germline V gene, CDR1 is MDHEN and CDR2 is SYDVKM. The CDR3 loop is CASSFQGGDNYGYTF. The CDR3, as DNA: TGTGCCAGCAGTTTCCAGGGTGGTGATAACTATGGCTACACCTTC.

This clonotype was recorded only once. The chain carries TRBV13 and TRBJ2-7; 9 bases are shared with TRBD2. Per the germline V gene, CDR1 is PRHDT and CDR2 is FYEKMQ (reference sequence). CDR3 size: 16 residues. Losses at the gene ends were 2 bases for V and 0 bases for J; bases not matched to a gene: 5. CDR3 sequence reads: CASSLSRLAVSYEQYF. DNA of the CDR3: TGTGCCAGCAGCTTATCCCGACTAGCGGTCTCCTACGAGCAGTACTTC. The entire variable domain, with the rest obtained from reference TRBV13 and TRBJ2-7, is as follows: AAGVIQSPRHLIKEKRETATLKCYPIPRHDTVYWYQQGPGQDPQFLISFYEKMQSDKGSIPDRFSAQQFSDYHSELNMSSLELGDSALYFCASSLSRLAVSYEQYFGPGTRLTVT.

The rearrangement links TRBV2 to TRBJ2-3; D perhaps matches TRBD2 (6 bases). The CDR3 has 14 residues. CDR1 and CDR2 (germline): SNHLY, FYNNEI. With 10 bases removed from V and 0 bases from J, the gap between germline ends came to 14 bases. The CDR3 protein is CATTGGRSTDTQYF. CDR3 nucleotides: TGTGCCACCACTGGAGGGCGGAGCACAGATACGCAGTATTTT.

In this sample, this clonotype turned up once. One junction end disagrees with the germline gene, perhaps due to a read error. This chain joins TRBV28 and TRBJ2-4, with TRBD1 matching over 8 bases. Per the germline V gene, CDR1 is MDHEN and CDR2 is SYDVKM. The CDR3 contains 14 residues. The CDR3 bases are TGTGCCATCAGTTCCTCAGGGACAGGAGGGCTTCAGTACTTC. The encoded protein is CAISSSGTGGLQYF.

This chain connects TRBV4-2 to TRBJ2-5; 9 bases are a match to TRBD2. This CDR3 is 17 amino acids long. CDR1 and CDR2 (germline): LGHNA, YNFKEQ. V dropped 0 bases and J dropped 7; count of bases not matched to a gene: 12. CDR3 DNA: TGTGCCAGCAGCCAAGATATGAGGACTAGCGCTTCTCCGACCCAGTACTTC. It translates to CASSQDMRTSASPTQYF.

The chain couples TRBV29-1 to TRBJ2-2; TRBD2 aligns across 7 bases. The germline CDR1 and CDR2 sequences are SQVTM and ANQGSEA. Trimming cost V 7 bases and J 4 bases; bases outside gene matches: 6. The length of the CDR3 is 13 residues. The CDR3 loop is CSAFGGTTGELFF. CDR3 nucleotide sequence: TGCAGCGCCTTCGGGGGGACCACCGGGGAGCTGTTTTTT.

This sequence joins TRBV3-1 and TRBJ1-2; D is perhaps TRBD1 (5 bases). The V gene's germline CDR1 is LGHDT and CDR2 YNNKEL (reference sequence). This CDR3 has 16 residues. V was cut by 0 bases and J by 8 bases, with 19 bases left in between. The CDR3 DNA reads TGTGCCAGCAGCCAAGATCTTCAAAGGGGCCCAAGGGGCTACACCTTC. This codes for CASSQDLQRGPRGYTF.

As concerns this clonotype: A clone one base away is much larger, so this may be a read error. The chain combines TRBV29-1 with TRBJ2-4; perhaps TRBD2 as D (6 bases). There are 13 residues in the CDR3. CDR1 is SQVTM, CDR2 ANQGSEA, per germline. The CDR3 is CSVRVLAQNTQYF. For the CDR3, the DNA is TGCAGCGTGAGGGTCCTAGCGCAAAACACTCAGTACTTC.

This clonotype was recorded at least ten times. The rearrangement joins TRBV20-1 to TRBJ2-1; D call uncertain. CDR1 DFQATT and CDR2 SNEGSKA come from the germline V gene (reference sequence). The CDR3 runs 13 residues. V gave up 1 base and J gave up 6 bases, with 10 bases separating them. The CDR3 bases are TGCAGTGCTAGAGCCCCAACTCCCAATGAGCAGTTCTTC. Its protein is CSARAPTPNEQFF.

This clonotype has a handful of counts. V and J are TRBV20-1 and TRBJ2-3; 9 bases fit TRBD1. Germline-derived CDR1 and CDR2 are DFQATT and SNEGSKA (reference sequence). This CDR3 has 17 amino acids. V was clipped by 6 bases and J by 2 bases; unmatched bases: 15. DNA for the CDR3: TGCAGTGCGTCGGGACAGGGAAGGCCCATTAACACAGATACGCAGTATTTT. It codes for CSASGQGRPINTDTQYF.

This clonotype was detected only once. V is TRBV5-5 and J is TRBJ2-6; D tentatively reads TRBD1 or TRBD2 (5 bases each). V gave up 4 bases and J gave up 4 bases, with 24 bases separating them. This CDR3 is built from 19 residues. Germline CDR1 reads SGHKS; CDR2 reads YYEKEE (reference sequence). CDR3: CASSHSLGTALGGANVLTF. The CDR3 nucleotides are TGTGCCAGCAGCCACAGTCTCGGGACGGCTCTTGGGGGGGCCAACGTCCTGACTTTC.

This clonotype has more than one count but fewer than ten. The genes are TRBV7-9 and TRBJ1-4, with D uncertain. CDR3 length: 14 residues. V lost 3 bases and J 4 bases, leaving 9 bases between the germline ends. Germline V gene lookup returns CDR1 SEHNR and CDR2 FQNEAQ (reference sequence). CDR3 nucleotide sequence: TGTGCCAGCAGCTTCGGGAGAAGTAATGAAAAACTGTTTTTT. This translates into CASSFGRSNEKLFF.

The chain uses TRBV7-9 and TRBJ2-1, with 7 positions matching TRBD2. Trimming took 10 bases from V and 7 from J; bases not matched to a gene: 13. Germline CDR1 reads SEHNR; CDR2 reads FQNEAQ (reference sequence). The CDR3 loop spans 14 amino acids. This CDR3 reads CATRTPGLRNEQFF. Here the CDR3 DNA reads TGTGCCACCAGGACTCCGGGACTAAGGAATGAGCAGTTCTTC.

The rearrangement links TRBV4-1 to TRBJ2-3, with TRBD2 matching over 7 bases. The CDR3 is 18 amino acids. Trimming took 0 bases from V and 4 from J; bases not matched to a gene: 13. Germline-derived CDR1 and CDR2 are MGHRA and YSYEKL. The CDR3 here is CASSQDEVWRERSDTQYF. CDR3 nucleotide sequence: TGCGCCAGCAGCCAAGATGAGGTCTGGCGGGAGAGGTCAGATACGCAGTATTTT.

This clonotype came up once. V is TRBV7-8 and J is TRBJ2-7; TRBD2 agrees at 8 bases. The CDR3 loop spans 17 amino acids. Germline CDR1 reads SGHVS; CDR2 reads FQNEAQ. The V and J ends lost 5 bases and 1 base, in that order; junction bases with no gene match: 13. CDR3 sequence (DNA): TGTGCCAGCAGCACACAGTCGGGGGGGGCATGGTCCTACGAGCAGTACTTC. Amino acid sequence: CASSTQSGGAWSYEQYF.

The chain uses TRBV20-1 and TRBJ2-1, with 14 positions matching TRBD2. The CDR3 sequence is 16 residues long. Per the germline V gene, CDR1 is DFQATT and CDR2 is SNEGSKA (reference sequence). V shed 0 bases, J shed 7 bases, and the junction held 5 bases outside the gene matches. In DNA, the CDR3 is TGCAGTGCTAGAGATCCCGGGACTAGCGGGAGAAATGAGCAGTTCTTC. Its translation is CSARDPGTSGRNEQFF.

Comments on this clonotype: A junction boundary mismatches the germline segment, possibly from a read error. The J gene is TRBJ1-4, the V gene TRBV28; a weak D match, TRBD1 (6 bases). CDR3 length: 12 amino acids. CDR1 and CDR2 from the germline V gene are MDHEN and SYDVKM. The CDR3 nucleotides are TGTGCCGGCAGTTTAATACAGGGAAAACTGTTTTTT. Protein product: CAGSLIQGKLFF.

The CDR3 protein is CASSLASGKTDTQYF. For the CDR3, the DNA is TGTGCCAGCAGCTTAGCTAGCGGGAAGACAGATACGCAGTATTTT. The rearrangement links TRBV7-9 to TRBJ2-3; 8 bases agree with TRBD2. The CDR3 has 15 residues. Trimming cost V 0 bases and J 3 bases; bases outside gene matches: 2. The germline V gene encodes CDR1 SEHNR and CDR2 FQNEAQ (reference sequence).

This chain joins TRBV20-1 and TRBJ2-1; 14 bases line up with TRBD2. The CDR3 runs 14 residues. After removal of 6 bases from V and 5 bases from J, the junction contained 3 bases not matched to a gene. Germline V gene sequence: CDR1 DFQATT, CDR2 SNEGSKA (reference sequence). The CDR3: CSAGTSGGNNEQFF. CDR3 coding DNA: TGCAGTGCCGGGACTAGCGGGGGTAACAATGAGCAGTTCTTC.

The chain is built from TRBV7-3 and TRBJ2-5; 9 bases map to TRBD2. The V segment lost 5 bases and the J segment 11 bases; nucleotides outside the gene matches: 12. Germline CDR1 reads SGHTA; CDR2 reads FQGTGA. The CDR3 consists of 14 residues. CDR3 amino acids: CASSPLSGGYEQYF. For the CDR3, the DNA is TGTGCCAGCAGCCCTCTTAGCGGGGGATATGAGCAGTACTTC.

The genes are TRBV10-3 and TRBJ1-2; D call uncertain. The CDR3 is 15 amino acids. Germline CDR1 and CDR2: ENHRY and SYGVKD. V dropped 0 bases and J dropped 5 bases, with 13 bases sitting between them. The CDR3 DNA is TGTGCCATCAGTGAGTCGGTGGCCGATACATATGGCTACACCTTC. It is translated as CAISESVADTYGYTF.

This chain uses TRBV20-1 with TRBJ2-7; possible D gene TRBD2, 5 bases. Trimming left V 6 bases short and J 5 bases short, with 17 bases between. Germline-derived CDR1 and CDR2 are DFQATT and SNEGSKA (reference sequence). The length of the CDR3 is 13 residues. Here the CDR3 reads CSALGQRADEQYF. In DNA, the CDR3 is TGCAGTGCCCTGGGCCAGAGGGCGGACGAGCAGTACTTC.